The 25 T cell receptor beta chains below were found in one sample sequenced in a study of cytomegalovirus exposure and HLA in healthy donors. PCR used 60 Vbeta primers and 13 Jbeta primers. Assay used: immunoSEQ multiplex PCR; TCRdb lists only in-frame clones, some missing. The sample contains about 87,000 clones, 75% to 85% of which appear only once. The sequenced sample consisted of PBMCs. The receptors stem from a woman between 40 and 50 years old in good health and CMV-seronegative.

The V and J genes are TRBV7-2 and TRBJ2-5, with 7 positions matching TRBD2. The CDR3 has 15 amino acids. Germline lookup yields CDR1 SGHTA and CDR2 FQGNSA. The junction had 6 bases not matched to a gene; V was cut back by 1 base and J by 4 bases. CDR3 nucleotide sequence: TGTGCCAGCAGCTTAGTTGGGCTAGCGGTAGAGACCCAGTACTTC. This codes for CASSLVGLAVETQYF.

This clone was picked up a small number of times. This chain connects TRBV6-5 to TRBJ1-1; D may be TRBD1 (5 bases). V lost 6 bases and J 1 base, leaving 9 bases between the germline ends. Per germline, CDR1 MNHEY and CDR2 SVGAGI. This CDR3 has 13 amino acids. Here the CDR3 DNA reads TGTGCCAGCAGCCGCACAGGGAACACTGAAGCTTTCTTT. This codes for CASSRTGNTEAFF.

The chain carries TRBV9 and TRBJ2-2; a possible D gene is TRBD1 (6 bases). This CDR3 is 15 amino acids long. Per the germline V gene, CDR1 is SGDLS and CDR2 is YYNGEE. With 3 bases removed from V and 2 bases from J, the gap between germline ends came to 11 bases. The CDR3 bases are TGTGCCAGCAGCGGACAGGCCCTCAACACCGGGGAGCTGTTTTTT. Its translation: CASSGQALNTGELFF.

This CDR3 is CASSGGTGGVNNSPLHF. CDR3 coding DNA: TGTGCCAGCAGCGGGGGGACAGGGGGGGTAAATAATTCACCCCTCCACTTT. V and J are TRBV9 and TRBJ1-6, with 11 bases matching TRBD1. The CDR3 contains 17 residues. Germline CDR1 is SGDLS and CDR2 is YYNGEE. Trimming took 3 bases from V and 5 from J; bases not matched to a gene: 7.

The chain carries TRBV5-1 and TRBJ2-1; 9 nucleotides agree with TRBD2. CDR1 SGHRS and CDR2 YFSETQ come from the germline V gene. The V segment lost 1 base and the J segment 9 bases; nucleotides outside the gene matches: 14. The CDR3 runs to 17 residues. DNA for the CDR3: TGCGCCAGCAGCTTGTACATTTATCGACTAGCGGTCGGTGAGCAGTTCTTC. Translation: CASSLYIYRLAVGEQFF.

This clone occurred once. The rearrangement uses TRBV5-4 and TRBJ2-7; maybe TRBD2 (7 bases). This CDR3 contains 15 residues. CDR1 is SGHNT, CDR2 YYREEE, per germline (reference sequence). V dropped 0 bases and J dropped 1 base, with 11 bases sitting between them. The CDR3 DNA reads as TGTGCCAGCAGCTTGGGAGGGGGGGGGTCCTACGAGCAGTACTTC. Translating it yields CASSLGGGGSYEQYF.

The CDR3 DNA sequence: TGTGCCAGCAGCCCGGCGGGCCTAATGAACACTGAAGCTTTCTTT. It encodes CASSPAGLMNTEAFF. The V call is TRBV5-4, the J call TRBJ1-1, with D uncertain. CDR1 SGHNT and CDR2 YYREEE come from the germline V gene (reference sequence). V shed 4 bases and J shed 0 bases, with 13 bases lying between them. This CDR3 comprises 15 residues.

This clone turned up a few times. Written as DNA, the CDR3 is TGCGCCAGCAGCCAGCGGAATCAGGGGTTAGATGAAAAACTGTTTTTT. Its translation is CASSQRNQGLDEKLFF. V gene TRBV5-1 combines with J gene TRBJ1-4, with D possibly TRBD1 on 6 matching bases. V lost 4 bases to trimming and J lost 6 bases, with 19 bases between them. The germline V gene encodes CDR1 SGHRS and CDR2 YFSETQ. The CDR3 length is 16 residues.

This clone came up a few times. The chain couples TRBV5-4 to TRBJ2-7, with D tentatively TRBD1 (5 bases). V lost 4 bases and J 1 base, leaving 9 bases between the germline ends. Looked up from germline, CDR1 is SGHNT and CDR2 is YYREEE (reference sequence). The CDR3 is 13 amino acids. The CDR3 is CASSRQTSYEQYF. The CDR3 DNA reads TGTGCCAGCAGCCGACAGACTTCCTACGAGCAGTACTTC.

The gene calls are TRBV9 and TRBJ1-1; D is unresolved. The CDR3 extends over 12 amino acids. The germline CDR1 and CDR2 sequences are SGDLS and YYNGEE. V was clipped by 4 bases and J by 0 bases, with 4 bases between them. CDR3 sequence reads: CASSPLNTEAFF. Here the CDR3 DNA reads TGTGCCAGCAGCCCGTTGAACACTGAAGCTTTCTTT.

The rearrangement links TRBV30 to TRBJ1-5, with 10 nucleotides matching TRBD1. The J segment lost 7 bases and the V segment lost 1 base, leaving 1 base of the junction unmatched. The CDR3 totals 13 residues. Germline V CDR1 and CDR2: GTSNPN, SVGIG (reference sequence). In DNA form, the CDR3 reads TGTGCCTGGAGTGGGACAGGGGGACAGCCCCAGCATTTT. Its translation is CAWSGTGGQPQHF.

The chain has TRBV18 and TRBJ1-3; D unresolved. CDR1 and CDR2 (germline): KGHSH, LQKENI. Trimming took off 4 bases at V and 0 bases at J, with 7 bases between the two ends. This CDR3 is 14 amino acids long. CDR3 nucleotides: TGTGCCAGCTCACATGGCAACTCTGGAAACACCATATATTTT. This translates into CASSHGNSGNTIYF.

The gene calls are TRBV6-5 and TRBJ1-3, with no clear D. The V and J ends lost 5 bases and 0 bases respectively, with 11 bases between them. Germline values: CDR1 MNHEY, CDR2 SVGAGI. This CDR3 comprises 15 residues. Here the CDR3 DNA reads TGTGCCAGCAGTCGACAATCGGTCTCTGGAAACACCATATATTTT. This sequence encodes CASSRQSVSGNTIYF.

This chain joins TRBV7-6 and TRBJ2-2; the match to TRBD1 covers 9 bases. The germline gives CDR1 SGHVS, CDR2 FNYEAQ. J was trimmed by 4 bases and V by 5 bases; bases with no gene match: 14. This CDR3 is built from 18 residues. The CDR3 sequence: CASSRLRRDRVTTGELFF. The CDR3 DNA sequence: TGTGCCAGCAGCCGGCTGAGACGGGACAGGGTAACCACCGGGGAGCTGTTTTTT.

The chain is built from TRBV6-5 and TRBJ2-3; the D gene is possibly TRBD2 (6 bases). The CDR3 extends over 15 amino acids. Trimming cost V 5 bases and J 6 bases, with 18 bases left between them. CDR1 and CDR2 (germline): MNHEY, SVGAGI. This CDR3 is CASSRGRGQMDTQYF. As DNA, the CDR3 is TGTGCCAGCAGTCGCGGGCGGGGTCAGATGGATACGCAGTATTTT.

The chain couples TRBV9 to TRBJ2-5, with 7 bases identical to TRBD2. V gave up 1 base and J gave up 2 bases; unmatched junction bases: 5. The CDR3 consists of 15 residues. CDR1 and CDR2 from the germline V gene are SGDLS and YYNGEE. CDR3 in DNA: TGTGCCAGCAGCGTATTAGGGGAGGGGCAAGAGACCCAGTACTTC. Translation gives CASSVLGEGQETQYF. Using reference TRBV9 and TRBJ2-5 for the parts outside the CDR3, the full variable domain is DSGVTQTPKHLITATGQRVTLRCSPRSGDLSVYWYQQSLDQGLQFLIQYYNGEERAKGNILERFSAQQFPDLHSELNLSSLELGDSALYFCASSVLGEGQETQYFGPGTRLLVL.

The genes are TRBV7-2 and TRBJ1-5; the D is unclear. The germline V gene has CDR1 SGHTA and CDR2 FQGNSA. This CDR3 has 14 amino acids. V gave up 5 bases and J gave up 2 bases, with 10 bases separating them. CDR3: CASSPDSGNQPQHF. CDR3 bases: TGTGCCAGCAGCCCCGACTCAGGCAATCAGCCCCAGCATTTT.

The rearrangement uses TRBV5-4 and TRBJ2-3; 11 bases line up with TRBD2. CDR1 is SGHNT and CDR2 is YYREEE in the germline V gene (reference sequence). The trim removed 0 bases at V and 2 bases at J, leaving 2 bases unmatched. The CDR3 spans 16 residues. CDR3 protein: CASSLGLAGITDTQYF. CDR3 DNA sequence: TGTGCCAGCAGCTTGGGACTAGCGGGGATCACAGATACGCAGTATTTT. Looking up the rest from reference TRBV5-4 and TRBJ2-3 gives the full variable domain: ETGVTQSPTHLIKTRGQQVTLRCSSQSGHNTVSWYQQALGQGPQFIFQYYREEENGRGNFPPRFSGLQFPNYSSELNVNALELDDSALYLCASSLGLAGITDTQYFGPGTRLTVL.

The chain couples TRBV7-8 to TRBJ1-6; perhaps TRBD1 as D (6 bases). This CDR3 contains 15 residues. The V end lost 0 bases, the J end lost 9 bases, and 12 bases lay between the germline ends. The germline V gene encodes CDR1 SGHVS and CDR2 FQNEAQ. CDR3 nucleotide sequence: TGTGCCAGCAGCTTAGCAAAACAGGGTATTTCACCCCTCCACTTT. Protein sequence: CASSLAKQGISPLHF.

This chain uses TRBV30 with TRBJ2-1, with D possibly being TRBD1 (6 bases). Germline V lookup: CDR1 GTSNPN, CDR2 SVGIG (reference sequence). V gave up 7 bases and J gave up 5 bases, with 9 bases separating them. This CDR3 is 11 amino acids long. For the CDR3, the DNA is TGTGCCTATACAGGGAACAATGAGCAGTTCTTC. It codes for CAYTGNNEQFF.

This chain connects TRBV6-6 to TRBJ2-1; 7 bases agree with TRBD1. V was pared by 2 bases and J by 3 bases, with 4 bases of the junction left unmatched. The length of the CDR3 is 15 residues. Germline assignment: CDR1 MNHNY and CDR2 SVGAGI (reference sequence). In DNA, the CDR3 is TGTGCCAGCAGTTACGACAGGGTCCACTACAATGAGCAGTTCTTC. As protein: CASSYDRVHYNEQFF.

The chain combines TRBV5-1 with TRBJ2-5, with TRBD1 matching 8 bases. The germline V gene encodes CDR1 SGHRS and CDR2 YFSETQ. Trimming removed 0 bases from V and 5 bases from J; junction bases left unmatched: 9. The length of the CDR3 is 16 residues. The CDR3 bases are TGCGCCAGCAGCTTGGGGGTACAGGGGGTGATGGAGACCCAGTACTTC. This gives the protein CASSLGVQGVMETQYF. The complete variable domain, with remaining parts taken from reference TRBV5-1 and TRBJ2-5, reads KAGVTQTPRYLIKTRGQQVTLSCSPISGHRSVSWYQQTPGQGLQFLFEYFSETQRNKGNFPGRFSGRQFSNSRSEMNVSTLELGDSALYLCASSLGVQGVMETQYFGPGTRLLVL.

This clone is categorized as large. The chain joins TRBV6-1 to TRBJ2-1; 9 nucleotides agree with TRBD1. Germline lookup yields CDR1 MNHNS and CDR2 SASEGT. This CDR3 is 15 amino acids long. With V trimmed by 2 bases and J by 8 bases, 7 bases remained unmatched. The CDR3 nucleotides read TGTGCCAGCAGTGAACTCGGGGACAGGGCCGATGAGCAGTTCTTC. It specifies CASSELGDRADEQFF.

This clone has more than one count but fewer than ten. The chain joins TRBV10-3 to TRBJ1-1; 9 bases are shared with TRBD1. Germline V gives CDR1 ENHRY, CDR2 SYGVKD. V was pared by 6 bases and J by 4 bases, with 12 bases of the junction left unmatched. CDR3 length equals 16 residues. CDR3 DNA sequence: TGTGCCATCAGACCAATACCGGGACAGGGACTCACTGAAGCTTTCTTT. It specifies CAIRPIPGQGLTEAFF.

The V and J genes are TRBV6-5 and TRBJ2-5, with 8 bases fitting TRBD1. Germline values: CDR1 MNHEY, CDR2 SVGAGI. Unmatched junction bases numbered 7, after V lost 5 bases and J lost 2 bases. The CDR3 consists of 15 residues. The CDR3 here is CASSRDRGGQETQYF. DNA for the CDR3: TGTGCCAGCAGTCGCGACAGGGGCGGACAAGAGACCCAGTACTTC.